This T cell receptor beta chain was documented in a study of patients and donors after allogeneic stem cell transplantation. TCRdb used MiXCR to reprocess the RT-PCR reads, holding one entry per CDR3 protein. This table holds about 960,000 distinct CDR3 sequences, about a sixth found once. This CDR3 has 13 amino acids. Between the trimmed V and J ends, which lost 4 bases and 5 bases, there was a span of 11 bases. The table lists this clonotype with many counts. The sample was blood, either unsorted or a sorted T cell fraction (not recorded which). The TCR originated in a human donor who was either an allogeneic HSCT recipient or a stem cell or donor lymphocyte infusion donor (not recorded which). It is not recorded whose cells these are; they may come from a transplant donor. This chain connects TRBV12-3 or TRBV12-4 to TRBJ1-1; a weak D match, TRBD1 (5 bases). CDR3 protein: CASSSQGGTEAFF. CDR3 DNA: TGTGCCAGCAGTTCTCAGGGTGGGACTGAAGCTTTCTTT.